A single sample gave rise to the 13 T cell receptor beta chains below, sequenced in a study of Tregs in tolerant kidney transplant recipients. Here immunoSEQ multiplex PCR was the method, and the copy in TCRdb shows in-frame clones only, minus some. The table shows around 15,000 clones, with around 53% occurring only once. For these TCRs, the target antigens are not known. FACS sorting followed a 6-day coculture of CFSE-labeled recipient PBMCs with irradiated graft donor PBMCs. Sequencing was performed on CD4+ T cells from blood cultured with allogeneic cells, taken before the transplant. The receptors stem from a human patient who received a combined kidney and bone marrow transplant.

This clone is categorized as medium-sized. The chain employs TRBV27 and TRBJ2-1, with TRBD2 identical over 10 bases. V lost 5 bases and J lost 7; bases outside the gene matches: 11. The CDR3 has 16 amino acids. Germline lookup yields CDR1 MNHEY and CDR2 SMNVEV (reference sequence). The CDR3 DNA is TGTGCCAGCAGTCCCCCCCTAGCGGGAGCCTTTAATGAGCAGTTCTTC. It translates to CASSPPLAGAFNEQFF.

This clone came up once. The J gene is TRBJ1-2, the V gene TRBV28; D is perhaps TRBD1 (5 bases). The CDR3 covers 14 residues. Germline V gene sequence: CDR1 MDHEN, CDR2 SYDVKM. With 6 bases removed from V and 4 bases from J, the gap between germline ends came to 15 bases. CDR3 in DNA: TGTGCCAGCAGGTGGGGACGGGGGTCCTATGGCTACACCTTC. Its protein is CASRWGRGSYGYTF.

This rearrangement joins TRBV7-2 to TRBJ2-5; 10 positions agree with TRBD2. The CDR3 has 13 amino acids. Losses at the gene ends were 10 bases for V and 5 bases for J; bases not matched to a gene: 7. Germline assignment: CDR1 SGHTA and CDR2 FQGNSA. DNA for the CDR3: TGTGCCATACAAAGCGGGAGGGAGGAGACCCAGTACTTC. Its protein product is CAIQSGREETQYF.

The chain has TRBV16 and TRBJ1-1, with unresolved D. Germline V CDR1 and CDR2: KGHSY, FQNENV. V was cut by 0 bases and J by 0 bases, with 5 bases left in between. CDR3 length: 14 residues. The CDR3 coding sequence is TGTGCCAGCAGCCAATCCCTAGTGAACACTGAAGCTTTCTTT. Translating it yields CASSQSLVNTEAFF.

The V gene is TRBV19, the J gene TRBJ2-7; maybe TRBD2 (5 bases). CDR3 length: 14 residues. The V and J ends lost 4 bases and 4 bases respectively, with 14 bases between them. Per the germline V gene, CDR1 is LNHDA and CDR2 is SQIVND (reference sequence). In DNA form, the CDR3 reads TGTGCCAGTAGTAAAGGGAGAGGTGGGTACGAGCAGTACTTC. It specifies CASSKGRGGYEQYF.

This clone was observed a few times. As DNA, the CDR3 is TGTGCCAGCAGGACAAGACAGGGGAAGGGCACAGATACGCAGTATTTT. Translated: CASRTRQGKGTDTQYF. The genes are TRBV6-4 and TRBJ2-3; TRBD1 aligns across 8 bases. V lost 6 bases, J lost 1 base, and 9 bases stayed unmatched. Germline V gene data show CDR1 as MRHNA and CDR2 as SNTAGT. The length of the CDR3 is 16 residues.

This clone is medium-sized in the sample. This sequence joins TRBV7-8 and TRBJ2-7, with TRBD2 identical over 10 bases. Trimming removed 3 bases from V and 0 bases from J; junction bases left unmatched: 5. This CDR3 is built from 16 residues. CDR1 and CDR2 (germline): SGHVS, FQNEAQ. As DNA, the CDR3 is TGTGCCAGCAGCTTCCTTCCTAGCGGGAGCTCCTACGAGCAGTACTTC. It is translated as CASSFLPSGSSYEQYF. Combining the CDR3 with reference TRBV7-8 and TRBJ2-7 gives the whole variable domain GAGVSQSPRYKVAKRGQDVALRCDPISGHVSLFWYQQALGQGPEFLTYFQNEAQLDKSGLPSDRFFAERPEGSVSTLKIQRTQQEDSAVYLCASSFLPSGSSYEQYFGPGTRLTVT.

This clone was picked up a small number of times. This chain joins TRBV25-1 and TRBJ1-3; possibly TRBD1 for D (5 bases). Germline V gives CDR1 MGHDK, CDR2 SYGVNS. This CDR3 is built from 14 residues. The CDR3 spells CAAGQGSSGNTIYF. CDR3 nucleotides: TGTGCAGCTGGGCAGGGAAGTTCTGGAAACACCATATATTTT.

The sample holds one count of this clone. The gene calls are TRBV20-1 and TRBJ2-7; no clear D. Trimming shortened V by 5 bases and J by 4 bases, and 9 bases separated the two germline ends. Germline CDR1 and CDR2: DFQATT and SNEGSKA (reference sequence). The CDR3 has 11 residues. For the CDR3, the DNA is TGCAGTGCTCCTACAGTTTACGAGCAGTACTTC. It codes for CSAPTVYEQYF.

For the CDR3, the DNA is TGTGCCAGCAGAACGAGACTCCCGTCGGGGAACACTGAAGCTTTCTTT. Translated: CASRTRLPSGNTEAFF. The chain employs TRBV7-8 and TRBJ1-1; D not certain. The CDR3 is made up of 16 amino acids. Per germline, CDR1 SGHVS and CDR2 FQNEAQ. The V end lost 6 bases, the J end lost 1 base, and 18 bases lay between the germline ends.

This clone showed up just a few times. The chain uses TRBV5-4 and TRBJ1-2; weak D call: TRBD1 (6 bases). V lost 4 bases and J lost 2, with 9 bases in between. Germline CDR1 SGHNT, CDR2 YYREEE (reference sequence). The CDR3 loop spans 13 amino acids. CDR3 in amino acids: CASSPDRNYGYTF. In DNA form, the CDR3 reads TGTGCCAGCAGCCCCGACAGGAACTATGGCTACACCTTC. Filled out from reference TRBV5-4 and TRBJ1-2, the complete variable domain reads ETGVTQSPTHLIKTRGQQVTLRCSSQSGHNTVSWYQQALGQGPQFIFQYYREEENGRGNFPPRFSGLQFPNYSSELNVNALELDDSALYLCASSPDRNYGYTFGSGTRLTVV.

This clone was detected a few times. The chain uses TRBV5-1 and TRBJ2-7; weak D call: TRBD1 (6 bases). V dropped 1 base and J dropped 5 bases, with 19 bases sitting between them. From germline, CDR1 is SGHRS and CDR2 YFSETQ. The CDR3 totals 16 residues. In DNA form, the CDR3 reads TGCGCCAGCAGCTTGTATAGTAACAGGGTAGTCGACGAGCAGTACTTC. Translating gives CASSLYSNRVVDEQYF. The whole variable domain, filled in from reference TRBV5-1 and TRBJ2-7, reads KAGVTQTPRYLIKTRGQQVTLSCSPISGHRSVSWYQQTPGQGLQFLFEYFSETQRNKGNFPGRFSGRQFSNSRSEMNVSTLELGDSALYLCASSLYSNRVVDEQYFGPGTRLTVT.

The chain recombines TRBV18 with TRBJ1-2; D unresolved. Germline values: CDR1 KGHSH, CDR2 LQKENI. V lost 6 bases and J lost 2, with 10 bases in between. CDR3 size: 13 residues. CDR3 in DNA: TGTGCCAGCTCGCCGGGAGAAAACTATGGCTACACCTTC. Translated: CASSPGENYGYTF. Using reference TRBV18 and TRBJ1-2 for the parts outside the CDR3, the full variable domain is NAGVMQNPRHLVRRRGQEARLRCSPMKGHSHVYWYRQLPEEGLKFMVYLQKENIIDESGMPKERFSAEFPKEGPSILRIQQVVRGDSAAYFCASSPGENYGYTFGSGTRLTVV.